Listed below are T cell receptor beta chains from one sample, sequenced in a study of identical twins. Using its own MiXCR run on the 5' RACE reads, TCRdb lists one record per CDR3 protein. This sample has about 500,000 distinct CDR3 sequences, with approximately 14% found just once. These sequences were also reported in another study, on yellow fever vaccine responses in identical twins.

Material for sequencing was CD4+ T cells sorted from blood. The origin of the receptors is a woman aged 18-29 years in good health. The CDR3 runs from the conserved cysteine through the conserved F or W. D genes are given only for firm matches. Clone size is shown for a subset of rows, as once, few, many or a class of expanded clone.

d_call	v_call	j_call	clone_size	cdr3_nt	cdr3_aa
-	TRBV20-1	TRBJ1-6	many	TGCAGTGCTAGAGTAGGACAGAGTAATTCACCCCTCCACTTT	CSARVGQSNSPLHF
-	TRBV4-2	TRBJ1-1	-	TGTGCCAGCAGCCAGGGAAGGACGGGGGACCTGAACACTGAAGCTTTCTTT	CASSQGRTGDLNTEAFF
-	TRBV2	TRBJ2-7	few	TGTGCCAGCCCGACGGGAGGGGACAGGAGCTCCTACGAGCAGTACTTC	CASPTGGDRSSYEQYF
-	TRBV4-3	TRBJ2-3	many	TGCGCCAGCAGCCAAGATTGGGGCGTCAGCACAGATACGCAGTATTTT	CASSQDWGVSTDTQYF
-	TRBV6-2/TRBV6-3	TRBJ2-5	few	TGTGCCAGCAGTTACGGGAAGAGAGAGACCCAGTACTTC	CASSYGKRETQYF
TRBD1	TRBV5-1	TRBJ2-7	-	TGCGCCAGCAGCTTGGGGGTGGGACAGACCTACGAGCAGTACTTC	CASSLGVGQTYEQYF
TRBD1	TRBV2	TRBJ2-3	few	TGTGCCAGCAGTGAAAGACAGGGGGGCACAGATACGCAGTATTTT	CASSERQGGTDTQYF
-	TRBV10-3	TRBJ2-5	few	TGTGCCATAGCGGAAGAGACCCAGTACTTC	CAIAEETQYF
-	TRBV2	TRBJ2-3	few	TGTGCCAGCAGTCGATCGACGGAAAGTACGCAGTATTTT	CASSRSTESTQYF
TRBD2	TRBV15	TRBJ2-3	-	TGTGCCACCAGCAGAGGGGGATACAGGACTAGCGGGAGTACAGATACGCAGTATTTT	CATSRGGYRTSGSTDTQYF
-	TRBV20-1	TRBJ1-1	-	TGCAGTGCTCCCAGATTTGGGCGGCCGAACACTGAAGCTTTCTTT	CSAPRFGRPNTEAFF
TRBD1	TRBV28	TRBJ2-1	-	TGTGCCAGCACTTTAGGGTATAGGGACAGCTCCTACAATGAGCAGTTCTTC	CASTLGYRDSSYNEQFF
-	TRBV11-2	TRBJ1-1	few	TGTGCCAGCAGCGAGAGAGGGGGGAACACTGAAGCTTTCTTT	CASSERGGNTEAFF
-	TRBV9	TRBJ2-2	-	TGTGCCAGCAGCGAGACAGACAGGCGCGGCGGGGAGCTGTTTTTT	CASSETDRRGGELFF
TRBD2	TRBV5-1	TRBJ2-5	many	TGCGCCAGCAGCTTGGACGGGAGGGCCAAAGAGACCCAGTACTTC	CASSLDGRAKETQYF
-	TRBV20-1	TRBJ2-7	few	TGCAGTGCTAGAGATAATTGGATAGGCGGGCCCCTCTACGAGCAGTACTTC	CSARDNWIGGPLYEQYF
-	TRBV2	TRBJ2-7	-	TGTGCCAGCAGGGGAATGGTGGCAGTCAGGGGCGAGCAGTACTTC	CASRGMVAVRGEQYF
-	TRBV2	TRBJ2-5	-	TGTGCCAGCAGTGCCGACAGCGAAGAGACCCAGTACTTC	CASSADSEETQYF
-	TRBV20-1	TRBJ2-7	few	TGCAGTGCCCGAGCAGTACTCGAGCAGTACTTC	CSARAVLEQYF
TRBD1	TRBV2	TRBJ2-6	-	TGTGCCAGCAGGGGAAGACAGGGGGCGAGCTCTGGGGCCAACGTCCTGACTTTC	CASRGRQGASSGANVLTF
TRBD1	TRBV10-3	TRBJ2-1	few	TGTGCCATCATCCCTGGGACAGAGAAGAACAATGAGCAGTTCTTC	CAIIPGTEKNNEQFF
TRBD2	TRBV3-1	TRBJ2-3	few	TGTGCCAGCAGCCCCACCCTGACTAGCCGACGCACAGATACGCAGTATTTT	CASSPTLTSRRTDTQYF
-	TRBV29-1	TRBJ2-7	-	TGCAGCGTTGAAGGATATCCGGGGTCCTACGAGCAGTACTTC	CSVEGYPGSYEQYF
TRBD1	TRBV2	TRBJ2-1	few	TGTGCCAGCAGTGAAAACAGGGGAATTAATGAGCAGTTCTTC	CASSENRGINEQFF
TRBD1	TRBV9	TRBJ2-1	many	TGTGCCAGCAGCCCCGGGACAGGGACCTACAATGAGCAGTTCTTC	CASSPGTGTYNEQFF
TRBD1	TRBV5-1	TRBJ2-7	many	TGCGCCAGCAGGCCAGGGGGCGCATTGAAAGTCGACGAGCAGTACTTC	CASRPGGALKVDEQYF
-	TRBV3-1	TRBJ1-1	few	TGTGCCAGCAGCGAGCTCGGAGGCCGTCGAGCTTTCTTT	CASSELGGRRAFF
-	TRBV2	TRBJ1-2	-	TGTGCCAGCAGCCCACAGGGCTATGGCTACACCTTC	CASSPQGYGYTF
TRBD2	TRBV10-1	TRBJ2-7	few	TGCGCCAGCAGCCAGTCTAGCGGGAGGGAGCAGTACTTC	CASSQSSGREQYF
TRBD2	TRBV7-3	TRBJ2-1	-	TGTGCCAGCAGCCCACACCCAAACGGGGGGGAGCAGTTCTTC	CASSPHPNGGEQFF
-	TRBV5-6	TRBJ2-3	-	TGTGCCAGCAGCTTATACTCCCCCCCGGCAACCGTTAAGGTATATACGCAGTATTTT	CASSLYSPPATVKVYTQYF
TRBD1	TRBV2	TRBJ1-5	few	TGTGCCAGCAGTGCGACAGGGGGCAATCAGCCCCAGCATTTT	CASSATGGNQPQHF
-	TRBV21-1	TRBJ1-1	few	TGTGCCCTCCTCGAACCCCTAGCTGAAGCTTTCTTT	CALLEPLAEAFF
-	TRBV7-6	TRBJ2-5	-	TGTGCCAGCAGCTTAGATGTCTCAGGACAAGAGACCCAGTACTTC	CASSLDVSGQETQYF
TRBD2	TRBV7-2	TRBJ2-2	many	TGTGCCAGCAGCTCTAGCGGCACCGGGGAGCTGTTTTTT	CASSSSGTGELFF
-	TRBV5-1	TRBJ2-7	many	TGCGCCAGCAGCCCCGGGGATTCCTACGAGCAGTACTTC	CASSPGDSYEQYF
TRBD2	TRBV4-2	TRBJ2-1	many	TGTGCCAGCAGCCAAGCGAGCGGGAGTCTATACAATGAGCAGTTCTTC	CASSQASGSLYNEQFF
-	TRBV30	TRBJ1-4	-	TGTGCCTGGAGTATCCAGGATGAAAAACTGTTTTTT	CAWSIQDEKLFF
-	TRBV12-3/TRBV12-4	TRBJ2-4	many	TGTGCCAGCAGTTTATATGGGGACATTCAGTACTTC	CASSLYGDIQYF
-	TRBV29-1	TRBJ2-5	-	TGCAGCGCACGCCGACTAAGAGAGACCCAGTACTTC	CSARRLRETQYF
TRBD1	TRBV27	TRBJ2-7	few	TGTGCCAGCACCCTCTCCCATAGGGGGGACAGGGTAGGCGAGCAGTACTTC	CASTLSHRGDRVGEQYF
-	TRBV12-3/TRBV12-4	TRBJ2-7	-	TGTGCCAGCAGGGGGGACACCTCGAGCTCCTACGAGCAGTACTTC	CASRGDTSSSYEQYF
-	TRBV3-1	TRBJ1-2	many	TGTGCCAGCAGCCAAGGAAGGGGCTATGGCTACACCTTC	CASSQGRGYGYTF